A selection of T cell receptor beta chains follows, all from one sample in a study of cytomegalovirus exposure and HLA in healthy donors. Profiling relied on immunoSEQ multiplex PCR, and the TCRdb table lists in-frame clones only, not all of them. The sample consists of about 130,000 clones, roughly 80% of them appearing once. The source material was PBMCs. The receptors derive from a boy aged 5-17 years in good health and CMV-seronegative. Both conserved end residues are part of each CDR3. The order of the fields is D gene, V gene, clone size, J gene, CDR3 protein, CDR3 DNA. A D gene is named only where the DNA matches it firmly. Clone sizes are given selectively: once, few, many, or a class where the clone is expanded.

D gene: .; V gene: TRBV27; clone size: .; J gene: TRBJ1-2; CDR3 protein: CASRLRGESYGYTF; CDR3 DNA: TGTGCCAGCAGGCTACGGGGGGAGAGCTATGGCTACACCTTC
D gene: TRBD1; V gene: TRBV7-2; clone size: .; J gene: TRBJ1-2; CDR3 protein: CASSLDRGSGYTF; CDR3 DNA: TGTGCCAGCAGCTTAGACAGGGGGTCTGGCTACACCTTC
D gene: TRBD2; V gene: TRBV30; clone size: .; J gene: TRBJ2-1; CDR3 protein: CAWSASSGSIGNEQFF; CDR3 DNA: TGTGCCTGGAGTGCTTCTAGCGGGAGTATAGGCAATGAGCAGTTCTTC
D gene: TRBD1; V gene: TRBV5-4; clone size: .; J gene: TRBJ1-3; CDR3 protein: CASTLDRAGNTIYF; CDR3 DNA: TGTGCCAGCACCCTCGACAGGGCTGGAAACACCATATATTTT
D gene: .; V gene: TRBV5-1; clone size: .; J gene: TRBJ1-1; CDR3 protein: CASSLGRGDTEAFF; CDR3 DNA: TGCGCCAGCAGCTTGGGACGCGGAGACACTGAAGCTTTCTTT
D gene: .; V gene: TRBV27; clone size: .; J gene: TRBJ1-5; CDR3 protein: CASSLGGMGNQPQHF; CDR3 DNA: TGTGCCAGCAGCCTCGGAGGAATGGGCAATCAGCCCCAGCATTTT
D gene: TRBD2; V gene: TRBV15; clone size: .; J gene: TRBJ2-1; CDR3 protein: CATSRDLSGLATYNEQFF; CDR3 DNA: TGTGCCACCAGCAGAGACCTCAGTGGACTAGCTACCTACAATGAGCAGTTCTTC
D gene: .; V gene: TRBV6-1; clone size: .; J gene: TRBJ2-1; CDR3 protein: CASSENPSSYNEQFF; CDR3 DNA: TGTGCCAGCAGTGAAAATCCGAGCTCCTACAATGAGCAGTTCTTC
D gene: .; V gene: TRBV7-9; clone size: few; J gene: TRBJ2-7; CDR3 protein: CASTRLEVHEQYF; CDR3 DNA: TGTGCCAGCACGCGGCTGGAGGTCCACGAGCAGTACTTC
D gene: .; V gene: TRBV6-1; clone size: .; J gene: TRBJ1-5; CDR3 protein: CASSVTGNIGQPQHF; CDR3 DNA: TGTGCCAGCAGTGTCACGGGAAACATAGGGCAGCCCCAGCATTTT
D gene: TRBD2; V gene: TRBV27; clone size: .; J gene: TRBJ2-7; CDR3 protein: CASKRSLAGNEQYF; CDR3 DNA: TGTGCCAGCAAGAGGTCTCTAGCGGGAAACGAGCAGTACTTC
D gene: TRBD2; V gene: TRBV29-1; clone size: .; J gene: TRBJ2-4; CDR3 protein: CSSLPGVAGGYAKNIQYF; CDR3 DNA: TGCAGCTCACTTCCGGGGGTAGCGGGAGGCTACGCCAAAAACATTCAGTACTTC
D gene: .; V gene: TRBV10-3; clone size: .; J gene: TRBJ2-1; CDR3 protein: CAISENPPGVGSSSYNEQFF; CDR3 DNA: TGTGCCATCAGTGAGAACCCCCCTGGCGTCGGGTCCAGCTCCTACAATGAGCAGTTCTTC
D gene: .; V gene: TRBV5-1; clone size: .; J gene: TRBJ1-1; CDR3 protein: CASSFGGHTEAFF; CDR3 DNA: TGCGCCAGCTCCTTCGGGGGACACACTGAAGCTTTCTTT
D gene: .; V gene: TRBV27; clone size: .; J gene: TRBJ1-1; CDR3 protein: CASSLIVGGKGGGTEAFF; CDR3 DNA: TGTGCCAGCAGTTTAATCGTTGGAGGTAAGGGTGGAGGGACTGAAGCTTTCTTT
D gene: .; V gene: TRBV5-1; clone size: .; J gene: TRBJ1-4; CDR3 protein: CASSLTGLEKLFF; CDR3 DNA: TGCGCCAGCAGCTTGACGGGACTCGAAAAACTGTTTTTT
D gene: TRBD1; V gene: TRBV6-4; clone size: .; J gene: TRBJ1-4; CDR3 protein: CASSERQGATEKLFF; CDR3 DNA: TGTGCCAGCAGTGAAAGACAGGGGGCCACGGAAAAACTGTTTTTT
D gene: .; V gene: TRBV5-5; clone size: .; J gene: TRBJ2-7; CDR3 protein: CASSLGGFDEQYF; CDR3 DNA: TGTGCCAGCAGCTTGGGAGGGTTCGACGAGCAGTACTTC
D gene: .; V gene: TRBV7-8; clone size: .; J gene: TRBJ2-1; CDR3 protein: CASSLGATSYEQFF; CDR3 DNA: TGTGCCAGCAGCTTAGGGGCCACTAGCTATGAGCAGTTCTTC
D gene: TRBD2; V gene: TRBV7-9; clone size: .; J gene: TRBJ2-1; CDR3 protein: CASRTSGSFNEQFF; CDR3 DNA: TGTGCCAGCAGGACTAGCGGGAGTTTCAATGAGCAGTTCTTC
D gene: .; V gene: TRBV9; clone size: .; J gene: TRBJ2-1; CDR3 protein: CASSPPRYNEQFF; CDR3 DNA: TGTGCCAGCAGCCCCCCTCGGTACAATGAGCAGTTCTTC
D gene: .; V gene: TRBV9; clone size: .; J gene: TRBJ2-1; CDR3 protein: CASSVEMADNEQFF; CDR3 DNA: TGTGCCAGCAGCGTAGAAATGGCTGACAATGAGCAGTTCTTC
D gene: TRBD1; V gene: TRBV9; clone size: .; J gene: TRBJ2-7; CDR3 protein: CASSAKPGQGAHEQYF; CDR3 DNA: TGTGCCAGCAGCGCCAAGCCCGGACAGGGGGCCCACGAGCAGTACTTC
D gene: TRBD1; V gene: TRBV30; clone size: .; J gene: TRBJ1-5; CDR3 protein: CAWTPGQGKGQPQHF; CDR3 DNA: TGTGCCTGGACCCCGGGACAGGGGAAGGGGCAGCCCCAGCATTTT
D gene: TRBD1; V gene: TRBV15; clone size: .; J gene: TRBJ1-4; CDR3 protein: CATSRETGGSEKLFF; CDR3 DNA: TGTGCCACCAGCAGAGAAACAGGGGGCTCTGAAAAACTGTTTTTT
D gene: TRBD2; V gene: TRBV7-2; clone size: .; J gene: TRBJ2-5; CDR3 protein: CASSLSGTSGVRGYF; CDR3 DNA: TGTGCCAGCAGCTTATCAGGGACTAGCGGGGTCCGCGGGTACTTC
D gene: .; V gene: TRBV6-5; clone size: .; J gene: TRBJ2-1; CDR3 protein: CASSSSYGEEQFF; CDR3 DNA: TGTGCCAGCAGTTCCAGTTATGGGGAGGAGCAGTTCTTC
D gene: TRBD1; V gene: TRBV6-6; clone size: .; J gene: TRBJ1-3; CDR3 protein: CASRLQGTYSGNTIYF; CDR3 DNA: TGTGCCAGCAGGCTACAGGGGACCTACTCTGGAAACACCATATATTTT
D gene: TRBD2; V gene: TRBV2; clone size: .; J gene: TRBJ2-3; CDR3 protein: CASSEDFAGGGTDTQYF; CDR3 DNA: TGTGCCAGCAGTGAAGATTTTGCGGGAGGGGGCACAGATACGCAGTATTTT
D gene: .; V gene: TRBV5-4; clone size: .; J gene: TRBJ2-3; CDR3 protein: CASSTGVADTQYF; CDR3 DNA: TGTGCCAGCAGTACCGGGGTGGCAGATACGCAGTATTTT
D gene: TRBD2; V gene: TRBV10-3; clone size: .; J gene: TRBJ2-1; CDR3 protein: CAISSGRSNEQFF; CDR3 DNA: TGTGCCATCAGCAGCGGGAGGAGCAATGAGCAGTTCTTC
D gene: .; V gene: TRBV9; clone size: .; J gene: TRBJ1-4; CDR3 protein: CASSVGQAKTNEKLFF; CDR3 DNA: TGTGCCAGCAGCGTAGGACAGGCTAAAACTAATGAAAAACTGTTTTTT
D gene: .; V gene: TRBV6-6; clone size: .; J gene: TRBJ2-7; CDR3 protein: CASSDGYYEQYF; CDR3 DNA: TGTGCCAGTAGCGACGGCTATTACGAGCAGTACTTC
D gene: TRBD2; V gene: TRBV30; clone size: .; J gene: TRBJ2-3; CDR3 protein: CAWTLAGSTDTQYF; CDR3 DNA: TGTGCCTGGACCTTAGCGGGTTCCACAGATACGCAGTATTTT
D gene: TRBD2; V gene: TRBV29-1; clone size: .; J gene: TRBJ2-1; CDR3 protein: CSVDGVTSGENNEQFF; CDR3 DNA: TGCAGCGTTGATGGGGTGACTAGCGGGGAAAACAATGAGCAGTTCTTC
D gene: .; V gene: TRBV7-2; clone size: .; J gene: TRBJ1-2; CDR3 protein: CASSLSGYEGMTYGYTF; CDR3 DNA: TGTGCCAGCAGCTTATCGGGATATGAGGGAATGACCTATGGCTACACCTTC
D gene: TRBD2; V gene: TRBV5-1; clone size: .; J gene: TRBJ2-7; CDR3 protein: CASSPGGLAGDYEQYF; CDR3 DNA: TGCGCCAGCAGCCCAGGGGGACTAGCGGGAGACTACGAGCAGTACTTC
D gene: .; V gene: TRBV27; clone size: .; J gene: TRBJ2-1; CDR3 protein: CASSPGTLYNEQFF; CDR3 DNA: TGTGCCAGCAGTCCCGGGACTCTATACAATGAGCAGTTCTTC
D gene: .; V gene: TRBV19; clone size: .; J gene: TRBJ1-3; CDR3 protein: CASIDIGVAGNTIYF; CDR3 DNA: TGTGCCAGTATTGATATAGGGGTCGCTGGAAACACCATATATTTT
D gene: .; V gene: TRBV5-4; clone size: .; J gene: TRBJ2-1; CDR3 protein: CASSREPRGGEYNEQFF; CDR3 DNA: TGTGCCAGCAGCCGAGAGCCTCGAGGGGGAGAGTACAATGAGCAGTTCTTC
D gene: .; V gene: TRBV7-8; clone size: .; J gene: TRBJ2-6; CDR3 protein: CASSLLTYSGANVLTF; CDR3 DNA: TGTGCCAGCAGCCTCCTAACTTACTCGGGGGCCAACGTCCTGACTTTC
D gene: .; V gene: TRBV7-9; clone size: .; J gene: TRBJ2-7; CDR3 protein: CASSPSAIEQYF; CDR3 DNA: TGTGCCAGCAGCCCCAGCGCTATCGAGCAGTACTTC
D gene: TRBD2; V gene: TRBV6-5; clone size: few; J gene: TRBJ2-3; CDR3 protein: CASSYQREAVGTQYF; CDR3 DNA: TGTGCCAGCAGTTACCAGCGGGAGGCTGTGGGGACGCAGTATTTT
D gene: TRBD2; V gene: TRBV7-9; clone size: once; J gene: TRBJ2-2; CDR3 protein: CASSLKEGGGRLTSGELFF; CDR3 DNA: TGTGCCAGCAGCTTGAAAGAAGGCGGCGGGAGGTTAACGTCCGGGGAGCTGTTTTTT
D gene: TRBD1; V gene: TRBV7-8; clone size: .; J gene: TRBJ2-7; CDR3 protein: CASSSDRGYEQYF; CDR3 DNA: TGTGCCAGCAGCTCGGACAGGGGTTACGAGCAGTACTTC
D gene: .; V gene: TRBV9; clone size: .; J gene: TRBJ2-1; CDR3 protein: CASSPGTPSSQQFF; CDR3 DNA: TGTGCCAGCAGCCCTGGGACTCCCTCAAGCCAGCAGTTCTTC
D gene: TRBD1; V gene: TRBV4-1; clone size: .; J gene: TRBJ2-6; CDR3 protein: CASGEWDRAGSGANVLTF; CDR3 DNA: TGCGCCAGCGGCGAATGGGACAGGGCAGGCTCTGGGGCCAACGTCCTGACTTTC